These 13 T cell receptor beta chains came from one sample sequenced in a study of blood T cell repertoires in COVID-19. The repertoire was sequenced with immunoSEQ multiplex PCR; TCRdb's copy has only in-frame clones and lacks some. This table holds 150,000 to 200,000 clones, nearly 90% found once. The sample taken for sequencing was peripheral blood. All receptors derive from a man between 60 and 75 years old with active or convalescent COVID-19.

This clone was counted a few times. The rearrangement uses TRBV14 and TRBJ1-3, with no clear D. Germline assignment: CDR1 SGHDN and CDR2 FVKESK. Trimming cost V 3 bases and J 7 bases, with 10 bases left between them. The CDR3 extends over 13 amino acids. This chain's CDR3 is CASSHDTWNTIYF. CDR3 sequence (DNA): TGTGCCAGCAGCCATGACACGTGGAACACCATATATTTT.

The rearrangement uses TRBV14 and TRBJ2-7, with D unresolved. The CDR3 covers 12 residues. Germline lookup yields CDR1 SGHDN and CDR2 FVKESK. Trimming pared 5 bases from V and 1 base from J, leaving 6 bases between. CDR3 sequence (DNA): TGTGCCAGCAGCAAGCCTTCCTACGAGCAGTACTTC. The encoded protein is CASSKPSYEQYF.

The CDR3 sequence is CASSSTPYGYTF. The CDR3 DNA follows: TGTGCCAGCAGTTCTACCCCGTATGGCTACACCTTC. V and J are TRBV6-5 and TRBJ1-2, with D unresolved. Germline V gene sequence: CDR1 MNHEY, CDR2 SVGAGI. Trimming took off 4 bases at V and 5 bases at J, with 8 bases between the two ends. This CDR3 spans 12 amino acids.

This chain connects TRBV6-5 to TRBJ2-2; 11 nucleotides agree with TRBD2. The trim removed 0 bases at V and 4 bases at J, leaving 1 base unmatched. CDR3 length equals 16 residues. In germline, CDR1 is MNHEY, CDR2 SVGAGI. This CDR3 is CASSYSLAGGTGELFF. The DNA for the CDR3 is TGTGCCAGCAGTTACTCGCTAGCGGGGGGCACCGGGGAGCTGTTTTTT.

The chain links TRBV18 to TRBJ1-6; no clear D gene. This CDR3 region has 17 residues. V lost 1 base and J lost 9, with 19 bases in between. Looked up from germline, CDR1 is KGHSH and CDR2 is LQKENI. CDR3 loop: CASSPLPWIKQTSPLHF. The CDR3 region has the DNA TGTGCCAGCTCACCACTCCCGTGGATAAAACAGACTTCACCCCTCCACTTT.

The CDR3 reads CASRPGTGHYEQYF. The CDR3 bases are TGTGCCAGCAGGCCCGGGACAGGGCACTACGAGCAGTACTTC. The V call is TRBV6-5, the J call TRBJ2-7; TRBD1 agrees at 9 bases. CDR3 length: 14 residues. From germline, CDR1 is MNHEY and CDR2 SVGAGI. Trimming removed 6 bases from V and 3 bases from J; junction bases left unmatched: 6.

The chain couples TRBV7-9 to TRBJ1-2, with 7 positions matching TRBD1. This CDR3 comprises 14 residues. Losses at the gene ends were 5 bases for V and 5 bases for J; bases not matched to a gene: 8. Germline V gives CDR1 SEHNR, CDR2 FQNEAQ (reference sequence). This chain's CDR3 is CASSGRDSLYGYTF. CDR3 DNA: TGTGCCAGCAGCGGCCGGGACAGCCTTTATGGCTACACCTTC.

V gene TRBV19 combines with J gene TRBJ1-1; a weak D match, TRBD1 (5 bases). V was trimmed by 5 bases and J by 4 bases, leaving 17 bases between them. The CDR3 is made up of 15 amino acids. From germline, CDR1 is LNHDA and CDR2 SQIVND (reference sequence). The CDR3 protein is CASSPGTQESTEAFF. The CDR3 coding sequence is TGTGCCAGTAGTCCCGGGACTCAGGAGAGCACTGAAGCTTTCTTT.

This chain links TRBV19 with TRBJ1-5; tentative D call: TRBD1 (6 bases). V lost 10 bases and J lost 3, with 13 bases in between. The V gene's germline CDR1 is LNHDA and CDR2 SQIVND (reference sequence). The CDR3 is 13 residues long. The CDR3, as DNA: TGTGCCACCCACGGACAGCACAATCAGCCCCAGCATTTT. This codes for CATHGQHNQPQHF.

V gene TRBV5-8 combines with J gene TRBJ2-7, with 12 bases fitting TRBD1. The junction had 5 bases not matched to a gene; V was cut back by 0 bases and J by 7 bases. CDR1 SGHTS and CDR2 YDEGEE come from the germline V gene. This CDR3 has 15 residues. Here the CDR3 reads CASSLGGQGAREQYF. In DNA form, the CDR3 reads TGTGCCAGCAGCTTGGGGGGACAGGGGGCGCGAGAGCAGTACTTC.

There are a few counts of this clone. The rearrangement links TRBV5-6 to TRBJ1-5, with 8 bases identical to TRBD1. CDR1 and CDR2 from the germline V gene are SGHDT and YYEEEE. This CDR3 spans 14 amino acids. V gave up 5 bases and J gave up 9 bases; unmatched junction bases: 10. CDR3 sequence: CASSSGQAPSPQHF. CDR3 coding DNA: TGTGCCAGCAGTTCGGGACAGGCGCCATCGCCCCAGCATTTT.

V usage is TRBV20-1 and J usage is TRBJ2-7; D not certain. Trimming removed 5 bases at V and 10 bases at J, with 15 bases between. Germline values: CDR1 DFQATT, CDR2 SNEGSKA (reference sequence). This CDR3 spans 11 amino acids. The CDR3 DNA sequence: TGCAGTGCTCCCCCAGGATTGAGACAGTACTTC. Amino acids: CSAPPGLRQYF.

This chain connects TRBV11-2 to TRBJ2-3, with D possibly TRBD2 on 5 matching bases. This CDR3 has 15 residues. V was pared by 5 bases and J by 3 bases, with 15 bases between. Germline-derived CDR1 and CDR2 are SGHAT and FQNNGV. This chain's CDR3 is CASSPRGYQTDTQYF. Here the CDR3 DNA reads TGTGCCAGCAGCCCCCGAGGGTACCAAACAGATACGCAGTATTTT.